The T cell receptor beta chain under discussion was sequenced for a study of blood T cell repertoires in COVID-19. The overall study: T cells, B-cell-depleted T cells, or PBMCs provided the cDNA or gDNA that served as material.

The trim removed 3 bases at V and 4 bases at J, leaving 7 bases unmatched. The germline V gene encodes CDR1 SGHRS and CDR2 YFSETQ. This CDR3 has 16 residues. Some clones are missing from TCRdb's copy, which holds only in-frame ones; the method was immunoSEQ multiplex PCR. The profile shows some 64,000 clones, roughly three quarters of them singletons. The rearrangement links TRBV5-1 to TRBJ2-5; TRBD2 aligns across 12 bases. This receptor was identified in a woman between 55 and 75 years old with acute or convalescent COVID-19. The sequencing sample was made of peripheral blood. The CDR3 loop is CASSSSGGAIRETQYF. In DNA form, the CDR3 reads TGCGCCAGCAGCTCTAGCGGGGGGGCCATTCGAGAGACCCAGTACTTC.